What follows is one TCR beta chain and its context. Produced via immunoSEQ multiplex PCR; TCRdb's table is partial and in-frame only. Altogether about 36,000 clones are present, roughly two thirds being singletons, with the ten largest covering roughly 14%. Deletions cut 0 bases from V and 6 bases from J, with 17 bases between. This CDR3 has 16 residues. Germline V lookup: CDR1 SGDLS, CDR2 YYNGEE. Relapse after autologous stem cell transplantation occurred in every patient, and brentuximab vedotin exposure varied. This sample was taken from a study of PD-1 blockade in classical Hodgkin lymphoma. This chain uses TRBV9 with TRBJ2-3; the D call may be TRBD1 or TRBD2 (5 bases each). This receptor was taken from a human donor with classical Hodgkin lymphoma. This specimen was peripheral blood mononuclear cells (PBMCs), taken before the second cycle of nivolumab. The CDR3 nucleotides are TGTGCCAGCAGCGTAGCTTTGGGGACCCCGGGGGATACGCAGTATTTT. This gives the protein CASSVALGTPGDTQYF.